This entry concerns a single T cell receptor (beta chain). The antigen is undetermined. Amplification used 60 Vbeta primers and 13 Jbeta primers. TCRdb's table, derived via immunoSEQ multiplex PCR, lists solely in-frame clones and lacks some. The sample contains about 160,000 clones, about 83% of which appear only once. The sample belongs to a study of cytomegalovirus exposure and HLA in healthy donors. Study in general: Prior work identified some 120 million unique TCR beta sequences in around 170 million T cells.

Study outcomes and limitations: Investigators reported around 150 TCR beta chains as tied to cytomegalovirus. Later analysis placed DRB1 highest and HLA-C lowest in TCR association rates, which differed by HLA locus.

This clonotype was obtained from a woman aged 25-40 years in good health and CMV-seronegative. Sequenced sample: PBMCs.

In DNA, the CDR3 is TGTGCCAGTAGTGTCGACAGGGTGGCAGATACGCAGTATTTT. Its translation is CASSVDRVADTQYF. The chain joins TRBV19 to TRBJ2-3; 7 nucleotides match TRBD1. Germline lookup yields CDR1 LNHDA and CDR2 SQIVND (reference sequence). This CDR3 contains 14 residues. V gave up 5 bases and J gave up 4 bases; unmatched junction bases: 6. The full variable domain, completed using reference TRBV19 and TRBJ2-3, is DGGITQSPKYLFRKEGQNVTLSCEQNLNHDAMYWYRQDPGQGLRLIYYSQIVNDFQKGDIAEGYSVSREKKESFPLTVTSAQKNPTAFYLCASSVDRVADTQYFGPGTRLTVL.